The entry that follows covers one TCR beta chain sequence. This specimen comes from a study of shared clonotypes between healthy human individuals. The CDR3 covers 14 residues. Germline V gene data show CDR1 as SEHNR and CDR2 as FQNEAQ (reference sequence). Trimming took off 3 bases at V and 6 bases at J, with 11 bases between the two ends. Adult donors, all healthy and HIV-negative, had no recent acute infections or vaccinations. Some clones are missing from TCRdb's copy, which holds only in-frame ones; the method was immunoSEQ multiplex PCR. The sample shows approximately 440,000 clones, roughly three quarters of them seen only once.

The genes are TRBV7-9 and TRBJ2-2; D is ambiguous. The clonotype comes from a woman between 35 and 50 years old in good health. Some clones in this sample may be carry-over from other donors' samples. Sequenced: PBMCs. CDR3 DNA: TGTGCCAGCAGCTTTAATGGACGACCCGGGGAGCTGTTTTTT. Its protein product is CASSFNGRPGELFF.